This TCR beta chain was sequenced for a study of T cell responses to AZD1222 COVID-19 vaccine. Clones were sequenced by immunoSEQ multiplex PCR, and TCRdb holds only the in-frame ones, with some missing. The sample shows around 200,000 clones, 93% of them seen only once. The CDR3 contains 16 residues. The V end lost 0 bases, the J end lost 2 bases, and 12 bases lay between the germline ends. Looked up from germline, CDR1 is LGHDT and CDR2 is YNNKEL (reference sequence). This chain joins TRBV3-1 (or the pseudogene TRBV3-2) and TRBJ2-3, with D unclear. The clonotype originates from an adult in good health. Sequences were derived from peripheral blood, sampled on day 0 of AZD1222 vaccination. In DNA, the CDR3 is TGTGCCAGCAGCCAAGAAGGCGTTAGAAACACAGATACGCAGTATTTT. It yields the protein CASSQEGVRNTDTQYF.